This TCR beta chain was documented in a study of T cell responses to AZD1222 COVID-19 vaccine. Some clones are missing from TCRdb's copy, which holds only in-frame ones; the method was immunoSEQ multiplex PCR. The repertoire has around 110,000 clones, roughly 87% of them found once; the top ten carry around 7%. Germline assignment: CDR1 MDHEN and CDR2 SYDVKM. CDR3 length: 14 residues. V lost 1 base, J lost 0 bases, and 6 bases lay in between. As concerns this clone: Its cognate antigen is unknown.

Broader study findings: White British donors predominated, females outnumbered males, and clonal diversity was possibly underestimated.

The sample consisted of peripheral blood, taken on day 0 of AZD1222 vaccination. The gene calls are TRBV28 and TRBJ2-5, with D possibly TRBD2 on 5 matching bases. The TCR was taken from an adult in good health. CDR3 nucleotide sequence: TGTGCCAGCAGTTTATCGGGGTACCAAGAGACCCAGTACTTC. Translating it yields CASSLSGYQETQYF.